This TCR beta chain was identified in a study of blood T cell repertoires in COVID-19 (dated by TCRdb to about 2020). For the wider study: Samples covering the acute and convalescent phases of COVID-19 were provided by collaborators in the United States, Italy and Spain. The sample metadata nearly always contained a de-identified subject ID, COVID-19 status, age in years and sex. The repertoires were made available in a free public database intended to serve as a resource for research on the immune response to SARS-CoV-2. Where available, HLA class I and class II types were obtained from metadata supplied by the sample provider rather than from assay-based typing. Samples came from the ongoing ImmuneRACE study (first 160 participants) plus 1,254 subjects from 6 global collaborators. The material from the prospective study consisted of cDNA or gDNA derived from T cells, B-cell-depleted T cells, or PBMCs. Subjects who had been exposed to COVID-19, were actively infected with it, or had recovered from it provided the deeply sampled blood TCRbeta repertoires that made up the dataset. Study-wide findings and limitations: Clinical and demographic metadata were provided uncurated, with the amount varying by source and participant.

The immunoSEQ Assay, a bias-controlled multiplex PCR, was used to amplify TCRbeta CDR3 regions from genomic DNA. Under the source paper's analysis protocol: The number of nucleated cells in each sample was estimated by amplification of reference gene primers within the assay. To quantify the absolute abundance of each unique TCRbeta CDR3 rearrangement, sequence reads were collapsed and filtered. For each sample, productive Simpson clonality was calculated by taking the square root of Simpson's diversity index across productive rearrangements. Held by TCRdb, this immuneACCESS table contains in-frame sequences only and omits some clones. Under half of the omission traces to an unresolved V gene where checked; the cause of the rest is unknown. That table supplies the V and J calls and clone size; D and trimming were determined from the DNA. This sample is represented by about 46,000 clones; 75% to 90% of them were singletons. The top ten constitute around 6% of the sample.

V and J are trimmed by 4 bases and 2 bases, and the gene matches miss 7 bases of the junction. The CDR3 sequence holds 17 residues, the cysteine and phenylalanine included. The entry retains the CDR3 DNA only, 51 bases that are in frame from base 1. The germline V gene (reference sequence) supplies CDR1 SGHNT and CDR2 YYREEE. Concerning this clone: The target of this receptor is not known. The record has no base qualities; no much larger clone is one base away.

Collaborating institutions collected whole blood in K2EDTA tubes following their own protocols. Collaborator samples were shipped for TCRbeta analysis as frozen whole blood, isolated PBMCs, or DNA extracted from either sample type. The sample consisted of peripheral blood. This clonotype was obtained from a man aged 55-75 years with acute or convalescent COVID-19. The rearranged chain carries TRBV5-4 and TRBJ2-7, and TRBD2 aligns with 15 junction nucleotides. This receptor carries the CDR3 CASSPWTSGRETYEQYF. Read as DNA, the sequence is TGTGCCAGCAGCCCCTGGACTAGCGGGAGGGAGACCTACGAGCAGTACTTC.